A single sample is the source of the 13 T cell receptor beta chains below, sequenced in a study of Ad26.COV2.S vaccination and SARS-CoV-2 variants. TCRdb's copy holds only in-frame clones and misses some; the assay was immunoSEQ multiplex PCR. Of over 300,000 clones listed, 80% to 90% are singletons. The treatment was: around 19 received Ad26.COV2.S at low or high dose, single or two shots; about 5 received placebo; per-sample allocation not given. On day 63 after the first injection, vaccine and placebo recipients gave samples. The sample in question was peripheral blood, obtained in a trial of Ad26.COV2.S vaccine versus placebo. The source of these receptors is a person between 18 and 59 years old who received the Ad26.COV2.S COVID-19 vaccine or a placebo.

The chain is built from TRBV7-9 and TRBJ1-6, with 9 bases matching TRBD1. The CDR3 runs to 16 residues. Trimming cost V 4 bases and J 9 bases; bases outside gene matches: 10. The germline gives CDR1 SEHNR, CDR2 FQNEAQ (reference sequence). The CDR3 DNA reads as TGTGCCAGCAGCTGGGGACAGGGACCATTGGGTTCACCCCTCCACTTT. Translating gives CASSWGQGPLGSPLHF. Full variable domain (missing parts from reference TRBV7-9 and TRBJ1-6): DTGVSQNPRHKITKRGQNVTFRCDPISEHNRLYWYRQTLGQGPEFLTYFQNEAQLEKSRLLSDRFSAERPKGSFSTLEIQRTEQGDSAMYLCASSWGQGPLGSPLHFGNGTRLTVT.

The V gene is TRBV3-1 (or the pseudogene TRBV3-2), the J gene TRBJ1-2; D gene ambiguous. The CDR3 is 13 residues long. Trimming removed 4 bases at V and 4 bases at J, with 10 bases between. Germline CDR1 LGHDT, CDR2 YNNKEL (reference sequence). The CDR3 DNA follows: TGTGCCAGCAGCCTTGACGGACGCTATGGCTACACCTTC. Encoded protein: CASSLDGRYGYTF.

This chain joins TRBV11-2 and TRBJ2-3; 7 nucleotides match TRBD2. Trimming removed 1 base from V and 1 base from J; junction bases left unmatched: 2. CDR1 and CDR2 (germline): SGHAT, FQNNGV. The CDR3 contains 15 residues. The CDR3 nucleotides are TGTGCCAGCAGCTTAGTGGCGGGAGGCACAGATACGCAGTATTTT. It codes for CASSLVAGGTDTQYF.

V gene TRBV9 combines with J gene TRBJ2-5; tentatively, D is TRBD1 or TRBD2 (5 bases each). CDR1 and CDR2 from the germline V gene are SGDLS and YYNGEE. The CDR3 has 17 residues. V lost 0 bases to trimming and J lost 3 bases, with 18 bases between them. The CDR3 is CASSVGGLPRGEETQYF. DNA for the CDR3: TGTGCCAGCAGCGTAGGGGGGTTACCAAGAGGCGAAGAGACCCAGTACTTC.

The gene calls are TRBV6-5 and TRBJ1-2, with D possibly matching TRBD1 (5 bases). V was clipped by 6 bases and J by 0 bases, with 14 bases between them. Germline V gives CDR1 MNHEY, CDR2 SVGAGI. There are 15 residues in the CDR3. CDR3 sequence: CASSLTGLANYGYTF. The CDR3 DNA sequence: TGTGCCAGCAGCTTAACAGGCCTAGCTAACTATGGCTACACCTTC.

This clone came up many times. The genes are TRBV5-1 and TRBJ1-1; D perhaps matches TRBD1 (5 bases). The germline V and J ends were trimmed by 3 bases and 1 base, with 10 bases remaining between them. Germline CDR1 SGHRS, CDR2 YFSETQ. This CDR3 has 14 residues. The CDR3 DNA follows: TGCGCCAGCAGCTCACAGGTGGCGAACACTGAAGCTTTCTTT. Amino acids: CASSSQVANTEAFF. Full variable domain (rest looked up from reference TRBV5-1 and TRBJ1-1): KAGVTQTPRYLIKTRGQQVTLSCSPISGHRSVSWYQQTPGQGLQFLFEYFSETQRNKGNFPGRFSGRQFSNSRSEMNVSTLELGDSALYLCASSSQVANTEAFFGQGTRLTVV.

This chain joins TRBV6-5 and TRBJ1-3; D is unclear. Between the trimmed V and J ends, which lost 6 bases and 6 bases, there was a span of 18 bases. The CDR3 contains 15 residues. Germline V gene lookup returns CDR1 MNHEY and CDR2 SVGAGI. This chain's CDR3 is CASSPSRYEANTIYF. CDR3 DNA sequence: TGTGCCAGCAGCCCCTCGAGGTACGAGGCAAACACCATATATTTT.

CDR3 in DNA: TGTGCCAGCAGTCTCCACCGGGGACAGGGTGCTTCACCCCTCCACTTT. Translation: CASSLHRGQGASPLHF. V usage is TRBV27 and J usage is TRBJ1-6, with 9 bases aligning to TRBD1. CDR3 length: 16 residues. CDR1 and CDR2 (germline): MNHEY, SMNVEV (reference sequence). V shed 5 bases, J shed 9 bases, and the junction held 11 bases outside the gene matches.

The chain recombines TRBV5-1 with TRBJ2-2; possibly TRBD2 for D (6 bases). The CDR3 has 17 amino acids. V lost 3 bases and J lost 0, with 15 bases in between. Germline CDR1 SGHRS, CDR2 YFSETQ. The CDR3 nucleotides are TGCGCCAGCAGCTGGCTGGTCGGGACTGCGAACACCGGGGAGCTGTTTTTT. Translating gives CASSWLVGTANTGELFF.

The rearrangement uses TRBV12-5 and TRBJ2-7, with no clear D. Per the germline V gene, CDR1 is LGHNT and CDR2 is FRNRAP. The germline V and J ends were trimmed by 5 bases and 4 bases, with 6 bases remaining between them. The CDR3 has 11 amino acids. The CDR3, as DNA: TGTGCTAGTGGTCCCTTTTACGAGCAGTACTTC. Amino acids: CASGPFYEQYF.

V usage is TRBV24-1 and J usage is TRBJ1-2; the D is unclear. V was clipped by 12 bases and J by 7 bases, with 8 bases between them. Per germline, CDR1 KGHDR and CDR2 SFDVKD. The CDR3 length is 9 residues. CDR3 sequence: CAPSGGYTF. The CDR3, as DNA: TGTGCCCCGAGCGGTGGCTACACCTTC.

This clone was seen ten or more times. The V and J genes are TRBV3-1 (or the pseudogene TRBV3-2) and TRBJ2-7; D is possibly TRBD1 (6 bases). From germline, CDR1 is LGHDT and CDR2 YNNKEL (reference sequence). The CDR3 consists of 14 residues. Trimming left V 4 bases short and J 3 bases short, with 13 bases between. The CDR3 DNA follows: TGTGCCAGCAGCCGTAGGGACACTCACTACGAGCAGTACTTC. Encoded protein: CASSRRDTHYEQYF.

The chain employs TRBV2 and TRBJ2-4; D gene unclear. V shed 7 bases and J shed 1 base, with 11 bases lying between them. The germline gives CDR1 SNHLY, CDR2 FYNNEI. The CDR3 covers 14 residues. DNA for the CDR3: TGTGCCAGCATCAGGACGGGTGCCAAAAACATTCAGTACTTC. Protein sequence: CASIRTGAKNIQYF.